What follows are 6 T cell receptor beta chains derived from one specimen sequenced in a study of post-analysis software for immune sequencing data. Antigen specificity for these receptors is unknown. The study's findings and limits: Roughly 5 TRBV segments were significantly more frequent in patients than in controls. TRBV5-6, TRBV5-1 and TRBV20-1 were among these segments.

Sequencing libraries made from TCR beta cDNA carried unique molecular identifiers. TCRdb recomputed calls from the PCR reads with MiXCR, one row per CDR3 protein. The table has under 900,000 distinct CDR3 sequences, under 70% seen once. Input material: blood. All receptors come from a girl aged 10-17 years with multiple sclerosis.

The rearrangement links TRBV7-3 to TRBJ2-3, with TRBD2 as a possible D gene (5 bases). The length of the CDR3 is 13 residues. V shed 6 bases and J shed 5 bases, with 12 bases lying between them. Germline values: CDR1 SGHTA, CDR2 FQGTGA. CDR3 region: CASSSTGRDTQYF. The CDR3 region has the DNA TGTGCCAGCAGTTCCACGGGGAGAGATACGCAGTATTTT.

The genes are TRBV2 and TRBJ1-1; D not certain. The CDR3 is 15 amino acids. CDR1 is SNHLY, CDR2 FYNNEI, per germline. The V gene lost 4 bases and the J gene lost 1 base, with 13 bases spanning the gap. The CDR3 loop reads CASSGSQNSNTEAFF. CDR3 bases: TGTGCCAGCAGTGGATCACAGAATTCGAACACTGAAGCTTTCTTT. The full variable domain, completed using reference TRBV2 and TRBJ1-1, is EPEVTQTPSHQVTQMGQEVILRCVPISNHLYFYWYRQILGQKVEFLVSFYNNEISEKSEIFDDQFSVERPDGSNFTLKIRSTKLEDSAMYFCASSGSQNSNTEAFFGQGTRLTVV.

The V gene is TRBV7-3, the J gene TRBJ2-2; TRBD1 agrees at 9 bases. CDR3 size: 16 residues. Germline-derived CDR1 and CDR2 are SGHTA and FQGTGA. Unmatched junction bases numbered 6, after V lost 1 base and J lost 6 bases. The CDR3 is CASSLRQGVISGELFF. CDR3 DNA: TGTGCCAGCAGCTTAAGACAGGGGGTAATCTCCGGGGAGCTGTTTTTT.

This clonotype showed up just a few times. The rearrangement joins TRBV5-6 to TRBJ2-7; 7 bases fit TRBD1. Germline V CDR1 and CDR2: SGHDT, YYEEEE. V lost 1 base, J lost 3 bases, and 10 bases stayed unmatched. This CDR3 region has 16 residues. CDR3: CASSLSSVQGYYEQYF. The CDR3 nucleotides read TGTGCCAGCAGCTTGTCTTCCGTACAGGGGTACTACGAGCAGTACTTC.

The chain uses TRBV7-9 and TRBJ2-4, with 8 bases lining up with TRBD1. CDR1 is SEHNR and CDR2 is FQNEAQ in the germline V gene (reference sequence). V shed 4 bases, J shed 8 bases, and the junction held 4 bases outside the gene matches. The CDR3 covers 13 residues. DNA of the CDR3: TGTGCCAGCAGCTCGGACAGGGAAGACATTCAGTACTTC. It specifies CASSSDREDIQYF.

V usage is TRBV12-3 or TRBV12-4 and J usage is TRBJ2-5; possibly TRBD1 for D (5 bases). The V end was cut by 7 bases, the J end by 13 bases, with 22 bases between. The CDR3 has 13 residues. For the CDR3, the DNA is TGTGCCAGCACCCAGTCTCAGGGTGGTAGGGCGTACTTC. Protein: CASTQSQGGRAYF.